The entry below gives a single T cell receptor (beta chain) sequence along with its context. Its antigen remains unidentified. With a J-beta primer mix and a sample-barcoded 5' primer, a second PCR ran about 7 to 12 cycles. MiXCR, applied by TCRdb to the 5' RACE reads, yields one record per CDR3 protein. The table records 450,000 to 700,000 distinct CDR3 sequences, roughly 29% of them present only once. Trimming removed 0 bases from V and 1 base from J, with 7 bases in between. The CDR3 length is 15 residues. CDR1 SQVTM and CDR2 ANQGSEA come from the germline V gene. The data belong to a study of blood T cells in healthy people across ages. Findings and limits, study-wide: Using unsorted PBMCs precluded a conclusive naive versus antigen-experienced comparison.

The sample consisted of blood. This clonotype was sampled from a woman in her 70s in good health. The rearrangement links TRBV29-1 to TRBJ2-6, with D unresolved. CDR3 sequence reads: CSVEDRLSGANVLTF. As DNA, the CDR3 is TGCAGCGTTGAAGACCGACTGTCTGGGGCCAACGTCCTGACTTTC.